A single sample gave rise to the 27 T cell receptor beta chains below, sequenced in a study of graft-versus-host responses after intestinal transplantation (dated by TCRdb to about 2021). The method behind the library was the immunoSEQ multiplex PCR assay. TCRdb re-hosts the immuneACCESS table, in-frame sequences only. Its copies lack some clones; in the studies checked, an unresolved V gene accounts for under half of them, and the cause for the rest is not known. This sample is represented by around 71,000 clones; about nine tenths of them were singletons. Roughly 6.3% of the sample belongs to the ten largest clones. Sequencing used bone marrow, obtained roughly 110 weeks after intestinal transplantation. The receptors originated from a human patient who received an intestinal transplant, so some T cells may come from the graft donor.

The chain uses TRBV18 and TRBJ2-7; D not certain. This CDR3 is 13 amino acids long. The germline gives CDR1 KGHSH, CDR2 LQKENI. With 0 bases removed from V and 3 bases from J, the gap between germline ends came to 6 bases. For the CDR3, the DNA is TGTGCCAGCTCACCACCCGCCAGCTACGAGCAGTACTTC. Amino acids: CASSPPASYEQYF.

The chain links TRBV27 to TRBJ1-1; no definite D call. The CDR3 consists of 20 residues. Germline CDR1 reads MNHEY; CDR2 reads SMNVEV (reference sequence). The V gene lost 6 bases and the J gene lost 5 bases, with 34 bases spanning the gap. DNA of the CDR3: TGTGCCAGCAGCACCCTACATCCCTCGAGAGGGCAGGTCCCCTTGACTGAAGCTTTCTTT. It translates to CASSTLHPSRGQVPLTEAFF.

The count of this clone is one. V gene TRBV6-5 combines with J gene TRBJ1-2, with TRBD1 identical over 9 bases. Germline V gene data show CDR1 as MNHEY and CDR2 as SVGAGI. The V and J ends lost 6 bases and 1 base, in that order; junction bases with no gene match: 3. The CDR3 loop spans 14 amino acids. CDR3 residues: CASRKDRGNYGYTF. The CDR3, as DNA: TGTGCCAGCAGAAAGGACAGGGGTAACTATGGCTACACCTTC.

This clone appeared a single time. This chain connects TRBV5-4 to TRBJ1-1, with D perhaps matching TRBD1 (6 bases). The CDR3 sequence is 16 residues long. Trimming left V 0 bases short and J 5 bases short, with 17 bases between. Germline V lookup: CDR1 SGHNT, CDR2 YYREEE (reference sequence). The CDR3 here is CASSLDPTGSGTEAFF. CDR3 in DNA: TGTGCCAGCAGCTTGGATCCGACAGGCTCGGGGACTGAAGCTTTCTTT.

This chain joins TRBV7-9 and TRBJ2-7; perhaps D is TRBD1 or TRBD2 (7 bases each). The germline V gene has CDR1 SEHNR and CDR2 FQNEAQ (reference sequence). Trimming removed 4 bases from V and 0 bases from J, with 16 bases in between. The CDR3 length is 16 residues. The CDR3 protein is CASSSGGTVSSYEQYF. CDR3 DNA: TGTGCCAGCAGCTCCGGGGGGACAGTCAGCTCCTACGAGCAGTACTTC.

The J gene is TRBJ1-6, the V gene TRBV9, with TRBD1 as a possible D gene (6 bases). There are 15 residues in the CDR3. CDR1 and CDR2 from the germline V gene are SGDLS and YYNGEE. Trimming took 6 bases from V and 5 from J, leaving 15 bases between them. The CDR3 DNA follows: TGTGCCAGCACCACAGGGATGAGCCATAATTCACCCCTCCACTTT. As protein: CASTTGMSHNSPLHF.

The chain carries TRBV27 and TRBJ2-1, with D tentatively TRBD1 (6 bases). The germline V gene encodes CDR1 MNHEY and CDR2 SMNVEV (reference sequence). This CDR3 comprises 17 residues. Trimming left V 2 bases short and J 0 bases short, with 14 bases between. CDR3: CASSLLRTALSYNEQFF. The CDR3 nucleotides are TGTGCCAGCAGTTTACTGCGGACAGCCCTCTCCTACAATGAGCAGTTCTTC.

V usage is TRBV19 and J usage is TRBJ2-5, with 9 bases lining up with TRBD1. Unmatched junction bases numbered 7, after V lost 6 bases and J lost 5 bases. CDR3 length: 14 residues. Germline CDR1 is LNHDA and CDR2 is SQIVND (reference sequence). Written as DNA, the CDR3 is TGTGCCAGTAGCGAGACAGGGGGTTTCGAGACCCAGTACTTC. Residues: CASSETGGFETQYF.

This chain links TRBV21-1 with TRBJ1-6. TRBV21-1 is a known pseudogene. This CDR3 has 15 amino acids. The CDR3 loop is CASSEGVWSNSPLHF. The CDR3 region has the DNA TGTGCCAGCAGCGAAGGGGTCTGGTCGAACTCACCCCTCCACTTT.

This clone is a singleton in its sample. CDR3 nucleotide sequence: TGTGCCAGCAGCGAAAAAGACAGTAGCAATCAGCCCCAGCATTTT. Protein product: CASSEKDSSNQPQHF. This chain joins TRBV2 and TRBJ1-5; D might be TRBD1 (5 bases). Per the germline V gene, CDR1 is SNHLY and CDR2 is FYNNEI. This CDR3 is 15 amino acids long. V was trimmed by 6 bases and J by 0 bases, leaving 12 bases between them. Based on the CDR3 plus reference TRBV2 and TRBJ1-5, the full variable domain is EPEVTQTPSHQVTQMGQEVILRCVPISNHLYFYWYRQILGQKVEFLVSFYNNEISEKSEIFDDQFSVERPDGSNFTLKIRSTKLEDSAMYFCASSEKDSSNQPQHFGDGTRLSIL.

The gene calls are TRBV5-1 and TRBJ2-7, with D possibly being TRBD1 or TRBD2 (5 bases each). This CDR3 is built from 15 residues. Germline lookup yields CDR1 SGHRS and CDR2 YFSETQ. Trimming took off 0 bases at V and 0 bases at J, with 10 bases between the two ends. The CDR3 loop reads CASSLVSGTSYEQYF. The CDR3 nucleotides are TGCGCCAGCAGCTTGGTTTCAGGGACCTCCTACGAGCAGTACTTC.

This chain's CDR3 is CASSLSFGTIQYF. CDR3 nucleotide sequence: TGTGCCAGCAGCTTGTCATTTGGGACTATACAGTATTTT. This chain connects TRBV5-5 to TRBJ2-3, with 7 bases lining up with TRBD2. The V gene's germline CDR1 is SGHKS and CDR2 YYEKEE (reference sequence). The CDR3 has 13 residues. The V and J ends lost 1 base and 12 bases, in that order; junction bases with no gene match: 8.

The rearrangement uses TRBV10-2 and TRBJ2-5; the match to TRBD2 covers 10 bases. The CDR3 has 15 amino acids. Germline values: CDR1 WSHSY, CDR2 SAAADI. V dropped 6 bases and J dropped 1; count of bases not matched to a gene: 5. The CDR3 DNA sequence: TGCGCCAGCAGATTAGCGGGGGGCTCCCAAGAGACCCAGTACTTC. This translates into CASRLAGGSQETQYF.

The rearrangement links TRBV7-7 to TRBJ2-3; maybe TRBD2 (5 bases). Germline assignment: CDR1 SSHAT and CDR2 FNYEAQ (reference sequence). The length of the CDR3 is 15 residues. Trimming pared 2 bases from V and 0 bases from J, leaving 9 bases between. CDR3 amino acids: CASSLTGGSTDTQYF. For the CDR3, the DNA is TGTGCCAGCAGCTTAACTGGCGGGAGCACAGATACGCAGTATTTT.

The chain recombines TRBV9 with TRBJ2-1; the match to TRBD1 covers 7 bases. Germline V gene data show CDR1 as SGDLS and CDR2 as YYNGEE. V lost 3 bases to trimming and J lost 9 bases; unmatched junction nucleotides: 9. CDR3 length: 14 residues. DNA of the CDR3: TGTGCCAGCAGCGCCCAGGGGGAGTGGAGTGAGCAGTTCTTC. Amino acids: CASSAQGEWSEQFF. Combining the CDR3 with reference TRBV9 and TRBJ2-1 gives the whole variable domain DSGVTQTPKHLITATGQRVTLRCSPRSGDLSVYWYQQSLDQGLQFLIQYYNGEERAKGNILERFSAQQFPDLHSELNLSSLELGDSALYFCASSAQGEWSEQFFGPGTRLTVL.

The rearrangement joins TRBV6-5 to TRBJ2-1, with TRBD1 matching 7 bases. V was clipped by 0 bases and J by 4 bases; unmatched bases: 0. The CDR3 sequence is 14 residues long. Germline CDR1 reads MNHEY; CDR2 reads SVGAGI. The CDR3 region has the DNA TGTGCCAGCAGTTACTCGGGACAGTACAATGAGCAGTTCTTC. As protein: CASSYSGQYNEQFF.

The chain is built from TRBV18 and TRBJ2-1; a weak D match, TRBD2 (6 bases). The CDR3 length is 15 residues. The germline V gene encodes CDR1 KGHSH and CDR2 LQKENI. V shed 3 bases and J shed 4 bases, with 13 bases lying between them. CDR3 loop: CASSPGTLLYNEQFF. DNA for the CDR3: TGTGCCAGCTCACCGGGGACTCTCCTGTACAATGAGCAGTTCTTC.

The V gene is TRBV5-4, the J gene TRBJ1-1; D gene uncertain. The V and J ends lost 4 bases and 5 bases respectively, with 27 bases between them. The CDR3 runs to 18 residues. The germline V gene encodes CDR1 SGHNT and CDR2 YYREEE (reference sequence). In nucleotides, the CDR3 is TGTGCCAGCAGCACATCCCCGTTGGCAGGTCGAGCTGGGACTGAAGCTTTCTTT. It encodes CASSTSPLAGRAGTEAFF.

The rearrangement uses TRBV10-3 and TRBJ1-6; TRBD1 might be the D (6 bases). This CDR3 contains 15 residues. CDR1 and CDR2 (germline): ENHRY, SYGVKD. V gave up 3 bases and J gave up 3 bases, with 9 bases separating them. CDR3 protein: CAISDEGGYNSPLHF. The CDR3 bases are TGTGCCATCAGTGATGAGGGGGGCTATAATTCACCCCTCCACTTT.

The chain joins TRBV6-5 to TRBJ2-7, with D possibly matching TRBD1 (6 bases). Trimming took off 5 bases at V and 10 bases at J, with 15 bases between the two ends. The CDR3 totals 12 residues. Per the germline V gene, CDR1 is MNHEY and CDR2 is SVGAGI. The CDR3 sequence: CASSPGTSRQYF. CDR3 DNA: TGTGCCAGCAGTCCCGGGACATCGCGCCAGTACTTC.

This chain links TRBV6-5 with TRBJ1-5, with TRBD1 identical over 8 bases. J was trimmed by 5 bases and V by 11 bases; bases with no gene match: 8. The CDR3 is made up of 13 amino acids. CDR1 and CDR2 from the germline V gene are MNHEY and SVGAGI. DNA for the CDR3: TGTGCCGGTCAGGACAGGGCCCATCAGCCCCAGCATTTT. It translates to CAGQDRAHQPQHF.

The chain employs TRBV6-5 and TRBJ2-1, with TRBD2 identical over 9 bases. Germline trimming cut 0 bases from V and 10 bases from J; bases unmatched to any gene: 7. Germline loops: CDR1 MNHEY, CDR2 SVGAGI. The CDR3 consists of 15 residues. The chain's CDR3 is CASSYSYSGSGEQFF. The CDR3 DNA reads as TGTGCCAGCAGTTACTCGTATAGCGGGAGCGGCGAGCAGTTCTTC.

This chain's CDR3 is CASSSAGAGGTEAFF. The CDR3, as DNA: TGCGCCAGCAGCTCGGCCGGGGCCGGGGGCACTGAAGCTTTCTTT. The chain is built from TRBV5-1 and TRBJ1-1; possibly TRBD1 for D (5 bases). Trimming took 3 bases from V and 4 from J, leaving 16 bases between them. The CDR3 is 15 amino acids. Germline-derived CDR1 and CDR2 are SGHRS and YFSETQ.

This rearrangement joins TRBV11-2 to TRBJ2-1; tentative D call: TRBD2 (6 bases). CDR1 SGHAT and CDR2 FQNNGV come from the germline V gene. Trimming took 1 base from V and 9 from J, leaving 13 bases between them. This CDR3 spans 14 amino acids. Here the CDR3 DNA reads TGTGCCAGCAGCTTAGGGCAGTTAGCGGCTGAGCAGTTCTTC. It yields the protein CASSLGQLAAEQFF.

The rearrangement joins TRBV7-9 to TRBJ2-3; 8 bases are shared with TRBD2. This CDR3 spans 15 amino acids. Germline CDR1 and CDR2: SEHNR and FQNEAQ (reference sequence). V trimming: 0 bases; J trimming: 2 bases; junction bases outside the gene matches: 1. DNA of the CDR3: TGTGCCAGCAGCTTAGCTAGCGGGAACACAGATACGCAGTATTTT. Encoded protein: CASSLASGNTDTQYF.

This clone qualifies as large. The same CDR3 arises from other DNA sequences in this sample as well. The chain couples TRBV7-9 to TRBJ1-1; unclear D gene. This CDR3 is 11 amino acids long. V lost 6 bases and J lost 8, with 10 bases in between. Germline assignment: CDR1 SEHNR and CDR2 FQNEAQ (reference sequence). The CDR3 nucleotides are TGTGCCAGCAGTCGGACCTTGGAAGCTTTCTTT. Translated, it gives CASSRTLEAFF. The full variable domain, its missing parts supplied by reference TRBV7-9 and TRBJ1-1, is DTGVSQNPRHKITKRGQNVTFRCDPISEHNRLYWYRQTLGQGPEFLTYFQNEAQLEKSRLLSDRFSAERPKGSFSTLEIQRTEQGDSAMYLCASSRTLEAFFGQGTRLTVV.

This clone was detected only once. CDR3 DNA sequence: TGTGCCAGCGCCGCAGGGACAGCTAACTATGGCTACACCTTC. This codes for CASAAGTANYGYTF. The V gene is TRBV27, the J gene TRBJ1-2; TRBD1 agrees at 7 bases. Germline lookup yields CDR1 MNHEY and CDR2 SMNVEV (reference sequence). The CDR3 spans 14 residues. The trim removed 8 bases at V and 0 bases at J, leaving 6 bases unmatched.